The clone carrying this T cell receptor beta chain was counted only a few times. The antigen remains undetermined. The data were taken from a study of graft-versus-host responses after intestinal transplantation. Overall study: All recipients got anti-thymocyte globulin induction, then tacrolimus and steroids for roughly three years. Regarding the study as a whole: Detection of GvH clones occurred in recipient marrow, and some had their first appearance in ileum or blood.

V was shortened by 5 bases and J by 2 bases, with 9 bases between the two germline ends. CDR3 size: 13 residues. The germline V gene has CDR1 LNHDA and CDR2 SQIVND (reference sequence). Sequenced by immunoSEQ multiplex PCR; TCRdb stores in-frame clones only, minus some. The sample has some 90,000 clones; 92% are singletons. The specimen was unstimulated CD8+ T cells sorted from spleen or lymph node cells, collected before transplant. The V and J genes are TRBV19 and TRBJ1-2; D is perhaps TRBD1 (5 bases). This receptor was taken from a human donor who was the organ donor for an intestinal transplant. CDR3 region: CASSWGSNYGYTF. CDR3 DNA sequence: TGTGCCAGTAGTTGGGGCAGCAACTATGGCTACACCTTC.